The entry below describes one T cell receptor (beta chain). Its binding antigen is unknown. Base quality data are lacking; no much larger clone is found one base away. Other DNA sequences in this sample translate to the same CDR3. These data belong to a study of shared clonotypes between healthy human individuals (dated by TCRdb to between 2020 and 2021). Concerning the study at large: The cohort included three men and a couple of women between 18 and 49 years of age. Libraries were prepared and TCR repertoires were sequenced by different laboratories using diverse techniques, in order to increase sequencing depth and limit assay-specific biases. Between about 0.85 and 9.5 billion PBMCs per donor were obtained by leukapheresis. To estimate repertoire size and how much clonotype sharing occurs between individuals, the study deeply sequenced the blood TCR repertoires of several healthy adults. For each donor, CD4 naive and CD4 memory were each given three plates, CD8 naive was given two plates, and CD8 memory was given one plate.

The germline V gene specifies SQVTM as CDR1 and ANQGSEA as CDR2. V and J are truncated by 4 bases and 0 bases respectively, leaving an intervening sequence of 7 bases. Including the terminal cysteine and phenylalanine, the CDR3 comprises 13 residues. CDR3 DNA is the only sequence kept; it has 39 bases, read in frame from the first base. The full study reports these points: Sampling was limited to blood, and TCR repertoires in tissue likely differ from TCR repertoires in blood. Higher generation probabilities were observed for clonotypes shared by all four sorted-subset donors than for non-shared clonotypes. The genetic and exposure-history diversity represented was limited by the small number of donors. Even with the large sequencing depth, rarefaction of the sorted-subset datasets indicated that sequencing was incomplete. When a handful of donors were compared, the shared fraction of clonotypes was around 5.1% for naive CD4, 3.5% for naive CD8, 2.3% for memory CD4, and 0.4% for memory CD8. Naive subsets generally had larger estimated clonotype richness than memory subsets. Pairwise subsampling indicated that sequencing depth was expected to affect the degree of clonotype sharing among donors.

The donors were healthy, HIV-negative adults with no recently reported acute infections or vaccinations. Only Caucasian adults living in Nashville, Tennessee, USA were represented among the donors. Magnetic negative selection was used to enrich CD4+ T cells, after which naive cells were positively selected on CD45RA and the negative fraction became the memory subset. Blood was obtained by leukapheresis, after which PBMCs were separated by Ficoll-Histopaque density gradient centrifugation and cryopreserved in liquid nitrogen vapor phase. Purity and quantity of every magnetically sorted T cell population were checked by analytical flow cytometry. Each sorted fraction had its genomic DNA isolated and then quantified by UV absorbance on a Nanodrop 2000c. TCR CDR3 regions were amplified from genomic DNA by multiplex PCR using the deep immunoSEQ assay. Genomic DNA extracted from each cell subset was distributed evenly over all wells of several immunoSEQ 96-well plates, and each plate served as one replicate. For sorted subsets, approximately 210 ng of genomic DNA, equivalent to some 30,000 T cell genomes, went into each replicate PCR. Purified libraries were quantified with a Qubit 3.0 fluorometer, sized on a Bioanalyzer 2100, and re-quantified with the KAPA Library Quantification kit. A separate single-read 150-cycle Illumina NextSeq 550 flow cell was used to sequence each immunoSEQ 96-well plate. The study's processing was this. Because the immunoSEQ output held only junctional sequences and lacked quality scores, the filtering could not match the filtering applied to full-length reads. Sequences were annotated with PyIR, a Python wrapper for IgBLAST v1.9, using IMGT germline references to assign V/J genes and CDR3. Reads were removed for weak V/J assignments (E-value above 1e-6), missing CDR3, stop codons, out-of-frame junctions, or ambiguous translated residues. A V3J clonotype was defined by an identical inferred V gene, J gene, and CDR3 amino acid sequence. Percentage overlap between repertoires was calculated by dividing the number of shared unique clonotypes by the size of the smaller repertoire. Repertoire richness was assessed with RTK rarefaction, the Chao1 estimator, and Recon v2.1 estimates of unobserved clonotypes. OLGA was used to compute generation probabilities for all TCRbeta clonotypes that the gDNA method yielded from a handful of donors. Sourced from immuneACCESS, this table was stored by TCRdb with only in-frame sequences that have V and J called. A share of the clones is absent; for the studies checked, an unresolved V gene accounts for under half, and the remainder has no known explanation. The V and J calls and clone size are taken from that table; D and trimming were inferred from the DNA. This sample is represented by 2,500,000 or so clones; roughly 90% of them were singletons. The top ten hold approximately 0.4% of the sample.

This sequence was found in a man between 18 and 29 years old in good health. Some clones in this sample may be carry-over from other donors' samples. Sequenced: naive CD4+ T cells from PBMCs. The cell subset or site label, as the study defines it: CD45RA+ positively selected. This chain joins TRBV29-1 to TRBJ2-1, with no D gene named confidently. The base sequence is TGCAGCGTTGGGACGAGCTCCTACAATGAGCAGTTCTTC. It specifies CSVGTSSYNEQFF.